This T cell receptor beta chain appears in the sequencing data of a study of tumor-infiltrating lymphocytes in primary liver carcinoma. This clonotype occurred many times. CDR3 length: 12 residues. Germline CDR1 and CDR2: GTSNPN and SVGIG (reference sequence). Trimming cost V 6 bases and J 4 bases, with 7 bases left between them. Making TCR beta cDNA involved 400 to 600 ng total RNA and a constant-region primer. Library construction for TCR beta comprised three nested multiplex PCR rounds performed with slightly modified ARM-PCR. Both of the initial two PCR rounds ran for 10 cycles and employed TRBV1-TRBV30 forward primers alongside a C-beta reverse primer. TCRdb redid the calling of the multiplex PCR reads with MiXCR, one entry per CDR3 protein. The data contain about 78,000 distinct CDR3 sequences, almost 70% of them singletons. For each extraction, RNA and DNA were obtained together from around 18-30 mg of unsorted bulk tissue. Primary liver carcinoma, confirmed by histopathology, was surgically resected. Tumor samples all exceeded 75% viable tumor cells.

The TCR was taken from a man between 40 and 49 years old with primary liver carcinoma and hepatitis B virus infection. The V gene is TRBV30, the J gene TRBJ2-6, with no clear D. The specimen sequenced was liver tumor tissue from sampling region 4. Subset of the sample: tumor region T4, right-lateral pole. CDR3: CACLRGANVLTF. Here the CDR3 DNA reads TGTGCCTGCCTCCGCGGGGCCAACGTCCTGACTTTC.